Each of the 10 T cell receptor beta chains below was sequenced from the same sample in a study of blood T cell repertoires in COVID-19. Libraries were prepared by immunoSEQ multiplex PCR; TCRdb keeps only in-frame clonotypes and omits some of them. The sample lists 100,000 to 150,000 clones; around 82% were seen once. Sequenced sample: peripheral blood. The receptors stem from a young man with COVID-19, enrolled during active disease.

The chain carries TRBV19 and TRBJ2-7; the D gene is possibly TRBD1 (6 bases). The CDR3 contains 13 residues. Germline assignment: CDR1 LNHDA and CDR2 SQIVND (reference sequence). V was trimmed by 3 bases and J by 6 bases, leaving 12 bases between them. The CDR3 coding sequence is TGTGCCAGTAGTATTCAGGGGCTTACCGAGCAGTACTTC. Its translation: CASSIQGLTEQYF.

The chain joins TRBV19 to TRBJ2-7; 8 bases line up with TRBD2. Germline lookup yields CDR1 LNHDA and CDR2 SQIVND (reference sequence). V lost 5 bases, J lost 7 bases, and 10 bases stayed unmatched. The CDR3 runs to 14 residues. CDR3 DNA: TGTGCCAGTAGTGCCTCCGAAGTAGCGGGGGAGCAGTACTTC. Encoded protein: CASSASEVAGEQYF.

The chain recombines TRBV27 with TRBJ1-6; no clear D. This CDR3 contains 15 residues. V lost 5 bases and J 10 bases, leaving 18 bases between the germline ends. Germline values: CDR1 MNHEY, CDR2 SMNVEV (reference sequence). The chain's CDR3 is CASSPYREVNSPLHF. CDR3 nucleotide sequence: TGTGCCAGCAGTCCATACCGGGAAGTAAACTCACCCCTCCACTTT.

The rearrangement links TRBV28 to TRBJ2-1, with D unclear. The CDR3 length is 14 residues. The V gene lost 7 bases and the J gene lost 1 base, with 11 bases spanning the gap. Germline V lookup: CDR1 MDHEN, CDR2 SYDVKM. The CDR3 region has the DNA TGTGCCAGCAATGGGCCGCAGTCCTACAATGAGCAGTTCTTC. Residues: CASNGPQSYNEQFF.

The chain recombines TRBV5-1 with TRBJ2-2, with 15 bases identical to TRBD2. In germline, CDR1 is SGHRS, CDR2 YFSETQ. This CDR3 comprises 17 residues. V was pared by 4 bases and J by 4 bases, with 5 bases of the junction left unmatched. This chain's CDR3 is CASSPGLAGGITGELFF. CDR3 coding DNA: TGCGCCAGCAGCCCGGGACTAGCGGGAGGTATCACCGGGGAGCTGTTTTTT.

This rearrangement joins TRBV5-6 to TRBJ2-6, with a weak D call TRBD2 (5 bases). V shed 0 bases and J shed 4 bases, with 17 bases lying between them. Germline CDR1 reads SGHDT; CDR2 reads YYEEEE. The CDR3 has 18 residues. The CDR3 DNA sequence: TGTGCCAGCAGCTTGGTCGGGGTAGGAAGGACCGGGGCCAACGTCCTGACTTTC. As protein: CASSLVGVGRTGANVLTF.

This clone occurred once. V and J are TRBV30 and TRBJ1-5; D call uncertain. From germline, CDR1 is GTSNPN and CDR2 SVGIG (reference sequence). This CDR3 is built from 14 residues. The germline V and J ends were trimmed by 4 bases and 2 bases, with 12 bases remaining between them. CDR3 bases: TGTGCCTGGACCCCGGGTTCGGGCAATCAGCCCCAGCATTTT. Translated, it gives CAWTPGSGNQPQHF.

The J gene is TRBJ1-3, the V gene TRBV5-6; maybe TRBD1 (5 bases). With 3 bases removed from V and 7 bases from J, the gap between germline ends came to 11 bases. The V gene's germline CDR1 is SGHDT and CDR2 YYEEEE. This CDR3 has 13 residues. Here the CDR3 DNA reads TGTGCCAGCAGCTCCGGGACTCAGAACACCATATATTTT. Amino acids: CASSSGTQNTIYF.

Points on this clone: At the DNA level, this CDR3 is encoded by other sequences in the same sample as well. The chain joins TRBV7-6 to TRBJ2-5; 10 bases are shared with TRBD2. The CDR3 length is 15 residues. The V gene end was trimmed by 2 bases and the J gene end by 5 bases; junction bases not matched to a gene: 5. Germline CDR1 reads SGHVS; CDR2 reads FNYEAQ. The CDR3 DNA sequence: TGTGCCAGCAGCTTAAGCGGGGGGGCCGGGGAGACCCAGTACTTC. Residues: CASSLSGGAGETQYF.

The V call is TRBV10-1, the J call TRBJ2-3; TRBD2 aligns across 7 bases. The CDR3 extends over 21 amino acids. The germline V gene encodes CDR1 WNHNN and CDR2 SYGVQD (reference sequence). The V and J ends lost 0 bases and 2 bases, in that order; junction bases with no gene match: 20. The CDR3 DNA reads as TGCGCCAGCAGTGAGTCATCTAGGATTGCGGGAGCCCTGGTCTCCACAGATACGCAGTATTTT. The encoded protein is CASSESSRIAGALVSTDTQYF.